Presented here are 20 T cell receptor beta chains from one specimen sequenced in a study of T-cell reconstitution after alpha-beta-depleted transplantation in children. As it was prepared, the TCRbeta library received unique molecular identifiers. TCRdb used MiXCR to reprocess the PCR reads, holding one entry per CDR3 protein. The sample includes some 500,000 distinct CDR3 sequences, around 19% of them seen just once. Material: PBMCs from the stem cell graft donor, obtained from the stem cell graft. These receptors were obtained from a human donor who donated a stem cell graft to a child with acute lymphoblastic leukemia.

This rearrangement joins TRBV12-3 or TRBV12-4 to TRBJ1-2; 7 bases agree with TRBD1. The CDR3 contains 14 residues. V lost 5 bases and J lost 8; bases outside the gene matches: 11. CDR3 sequence reads: CASSPGPGGGGYTF. The CDR3 DNA reads as TGTGCCAGCAGTCCGGGCCCAGGGGGAGGGGGCTACACCTTC.

This clonotype has only a few counts. The chain has TRBV29-1 and TRBJ2-3; 10 positions match TRBD2. The J segment lost 5 bases and the V segment lost 0 bases, leaving 11 bases of the junction unmatched. Germline V gene data show CDR1 as SQVTM and CDR2 as ANQGSEA. The CDR3 sequence is 17 residues long. DNA of the CDR3: TGCAGCGTTGAAGATCTAGGCCTAGCGGGAGTTAAAGATACGCAGTATTTT. Translated: CSVEDLGLAGVKDTQYF.

This rearrangement joins TRBV7-6 to TRBJ2-2; D gene ambiguous. Looked up from germline, CDR1 is SGHVS and CDR2 is FNYEAQ. V lost 0 bases and J 6 bases, leaving 8 bases between the germline ends. This CDR3 region has 14 residues. The CDR3 nucleotides read TGTGCCAGCAGCTTAGCTGCAGTTGCCGGGGAGCTGTTTTTT. It yields the protein CASSLAAVAGELFF.

The rearrangement uses TRBV5-1 and TRBJ1-2, with a possible D match to TRBD1 (6 bases). Between the trimmed V and J ends, which lost 4 bases and 8 bases, there was a span of 18 bases. The germline V gene encodes CDR1 SGHRS and CDR2 YFSETQ. The CDR3 totals 14 residues. The CDR3 sequence: CASSRGLTQGGYTF. The CDR3 region has the DNA TGCGCCAGCAGCCGGGGGCTCACGCAGGGAGGCTACACCTTC.

This clonotype was counted a few times. This chain uses TRBV27 with TRBJ2-1; 15 nucleotides line up with TRBD2. Germline CDR1 and CDR2: MNHEY and SMNVEV (reference sequence). This CDR3 is 17 amino acids long. V was pared by 8 bases and J by 5 bases, with 10 bases of the junction left unmatched. In DNA, the CDR3 is TGTGCCAGCGAATTCGGGACTAGCGGGAGGATCCACAATGAGCAGTTCTTC. Translated, it gives CASEFGTSGRIHNEQFF.

The chain couples TRBV29-1 to TRBJ1-2; 8 bases are shared with TRBD1. The V gene's germline CDR1 is SQVTM and CDR2 ANQGSEA. With V trimmed by 4 bases and J by 4 bases, 8 bases remained unmatched. This CDR3 has 14 residues. The CDR3 is CSVVGTGLFYGYTF. DNA of the CDR3: TGCAGCGTTGTCGGGACAGGTTTGTTCTATGGCTACACCTTC.

This clonotype was detected only a few times. The chain links TRBV9 to TRBJ2-1, with 7 bases identical to TRBD2. There are 14 residues in the CDR3. CDR1 and CDR2 (germline): SGDLS, YYNGEE. The V and J ends lost 4 bases and 8 bases, in that order; junction bases with no gene match: 9. The CDR3 region is CASSPAGNFDEQFF. The CDR3 nucleotides are TGTGCCAGCAGCCCAGCGGGAAACTTCGATGAGCAGTTCTTC.

The rearrangement uses TRBV28 and TRBJ2-7; TRBD2 might be the D (5 bases). The V and J ends lost 6 bases and 4 bases respectively, with 19 bases between them. Germline V lookup: CDR1 MDHEN, CDR2 SYDVKM. This CDR3 is built from 15 residues. CDR3 nucleotide sequence: TGTGCCAGCAGCCCCGCGGGTAGCGAGAGTTACGAGCAGTACTTC. This sequence encodes CASSPAGSESYEQYF.

This clonotype was picked up many times. The chain is built from TRBV5-1 and TRBJ2-1, with D unresolved. Per germline, CDR1 SGHRS and CDR2 YFSETQ. This CDR3 spans 15 amino acids. V lost 1 base and J 4 bases, leaving 12 bases between the germline ends. The CDR3 loop reads CASSLLDRSYNEQFF. Written as DNA, the CDR3 is TGCGCCAGCAGCTTGCTCGATAGATCTTACAATGAGCAGTTCTTC.

The rearrangement links TRBV5-1 to TRBJ2-3; maybe TRBD1 (6 bases). CDR1 is SGHRS, CDR2 YFSETQ, per germline. V shed 4 bases and J shed 5 bases, with 32 bases lying between them. The CDR3 is made up of 20 amino acids. The CDR3 sequence is CASSPSSHPGRLNREDTQYF. In nucleotides, the CDR3 is TGCGCCAGCAGCCCCTCGAGTCATCCCGGCCGATTAAACAGGGAAGATACGCAGTATTTT.

This clonotype was observed once. The chain uses TRBV12-5 and TRBJ1-5; 7 bases map to TRBD1. This CDR3 is 16 amino acids long. Germline lookup yields CDR1 LGHNT and CDR2 FRNRAP. V lost 3 bases and J lost 0; bases outside the gene matches: 5. The CDR3 loop reads CASGLGTAYSNQPQHF. The CDR3 DNA follows: TGTGCTAGTGGTTTAGGGACAGCGTATAGCAATCAGCCCCAGCATTTT.

This sequence joins TRBV9 and TRBJ1-1; 12 nucleotides line up with TRBD1. This CDR3 contains 16 residues. With 4 bases clipped from V and 3 bases from J, the junction kept 7 bases outside the gene matches. CDR1 is SGDLS, CDR2 YYNGEE, per germline. CDR3: CASSPGTGGFYTEAFF. The CDR3, as DNA: TGTGCCAGCAGCCCCGGGACAGGGGGCTTCTACACTGAAGCTTTCTTT.

The chain is built from TRBV25-1 and TRBJ2-7, with D unresolved. Germline V gives CDR1 MGHDK, CDR2 SYGVNS. The CDR3 has 11 residues. V lost 9 bases to trimming and J lost 0 bases, with 6 bases between them. The CDR3 nucleotides are TGTGCCAGAGAAAGCTCCTACGAGCAGTACTTC. Amino acid sequence: CARESSYEQYF.

The V call is TRBV3-1, the J call TRBJ2-5; 8 bases are a match to TRBD2. The CDR3 spans 15 residues. Germline V gene data show CDR1 as LGHDT and CDR2 as YNNKEL (reference sequence). With V trimmed by 2 bases and J by 5 bases, 7 bases remained unmatched. CDR3 in amino acids: CASSQRLANSETQYF. CDR3 sequence (DNA): TGTGCCAGCAGCCAACGACTAGCGAACTCCGAGACCCAGTACTTC.

This clonotype has only a few counts. V is TRBV11-2 and J is TRBJ2-3; 7 positions agree with TRBD2. The junction had 3 bases not matched to a gene; V was cut back by 3 bases and J by 3 bases. The germline V gene encodes CDR1 SGHAT and CDR2 FQNNGV. The CDR3 has 14 residues. The CDR3 loop is CASSFRLATDTQYF. The CDR3 nucleotides are TGTGCCAGCAGCTTCCGACTAGCTACAGATACGCAGTATTTT.

A few counts support this clonotype. The chain couples TRBV5-1 to TRBJ2-7, with D possibly matching TRBD1 (5 bases). The germline CDR1 and CDR2 sequences are SGHRS and YFSETQ. CDR3 length: 12 residues. Deletions cut 2 bases from V and 7 bases from J, with 10 bases between. CDR3 residues: CASSFGAGEQYF. CDR3 DNA sequence: TGCGCCAGCAGCTTTGGGGCTGGGGAGCAGTACTTC.

This rearrangement joins TRBV9 to TRBJ2-7; 16 bases are shared with TRBD2. J was trimmed by 5 bases and V by 5 bases; bases with no gene match: 13. The V gene's germline CDR1 is SGDLS and CDR2 YYNGEE. This CDR3 is 18 amino acids long. The DNA for the CDR3 is TGTGCCAGCAGTGTTCGAGCGGGACTAGCGGGAGGGTGGAACGAGCAGTACTTC. This codes for CASSVRAGLAGGWNEQYF.

The rearrangement uses TRBV29-1 and TRBJ2-1, with 7 bases fitting TRBD2. Germline V gene data show CDR1 as SQVTM and CDR2 as ANQGSEA. Germline trimming cut 3 bases from V and 7 bases from J; bases unmatched to any gene: 9. This CDR3 region has 14 residues. The CDR3 nucleotides read TGCAGCGTTGAGTTACCGGGACTACGAAATGAGCAGTTCTTC. Translation: CSVELPGLRNEQFF.

The V gene is TRBV6-5, the J gene TRBJ2-7; the match to TRBD2 covers 10 bases. Trimming cost V 2 bases and J 3 bases; bases outside gene matches: 7. Germline CDR1 is MNHEY and CDR2 is SVGAGI. The CDR3 runs 16 residues. DNA of the CDR3: TGTGCCAGCAGTTACAGCGCCGGGACTAGCGTCTACGAGCAGTACTTC. It translates to CASSYSAGTSVYEQYF.

V is TRBV10-2 and J is TRBJ1-2; 7 nucleotides line up with TRBD1. Trimming took 3 bases from V and 3 from J; bases not matched to a gene: 4. The CDR3 contains 14 residues. Germline V CDR1 and CDR2: WSHSY, SAAADI. In DNA, the CDR3 is TGCGCCAGCAGTGATAGGCAGGGGGACTATGGCTACACCTTC. Translated, it gives CASSDRQGDYGYTF.